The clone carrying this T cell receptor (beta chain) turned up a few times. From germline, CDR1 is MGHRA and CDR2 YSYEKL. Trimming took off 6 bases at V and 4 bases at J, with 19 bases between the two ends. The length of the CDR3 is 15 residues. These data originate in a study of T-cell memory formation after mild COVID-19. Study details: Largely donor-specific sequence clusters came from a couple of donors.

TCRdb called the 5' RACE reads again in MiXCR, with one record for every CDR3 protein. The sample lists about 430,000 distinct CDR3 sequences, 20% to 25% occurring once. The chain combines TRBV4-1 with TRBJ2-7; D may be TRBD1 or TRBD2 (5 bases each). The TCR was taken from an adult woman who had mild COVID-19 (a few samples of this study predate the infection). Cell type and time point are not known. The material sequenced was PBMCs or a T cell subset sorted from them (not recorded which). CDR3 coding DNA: TGCGCCAGCAGGAAGGTGGGGCGGGCAAAATACGAGCAGTACTTC. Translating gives CASRKVGRAKYEQYF.